This T cell receptor (beta chain) appears in the sequencing data of a study of blood T cell repertoires in COVID-19. Original processing notes: Estimation of nucleated cell counts relied on the amplification of reference gene primers. Here immunoSEQ multiplex PCR was the method, and the copy in TCRdb shows in-frame clones only, minus some. V, J and clone size reflect that table, while D and trimming were determined from the DNA. The table includes over 100,000 clones, around 88% detected once. This CDR3 contains 16 residues. CDR1 is MNHEY and CDR2 is SMNVEV in the germline V gene (reference sequence). V was shortened by 6 bases and J by 0 bases, with 17 bases between the two germline ends.

The chain links TRBV27 to TRBJ1-1, with D maybe TRBD1 (5 bases). The material sequenced was peripheral blood. The TCR was taken from a man aged 50 to 59 with acute or convalescent COVID-19. The CDR3: CASSLGAGNMNTEAFF. Written as DNA, the CDR3 is TGTGCCAGCAGCCTAGGGGCAGGGAACATGAACACTGAAGCTTTCTTT.